This TCR beta chain stems from a study of human T cells and chemical hapten exposure. Study information: Throughout a study of approximately 25 weeks, patients underwent weekly scalp administration of diphenylcyclopropenone doses.

In this sample, this clonotype is medium-sized. Its antigen remains unidentified. Time point reported: pre-sensitization, week 0. The treatment is: therapeutic diphenylcyclopropenone sensitization with weekly scalp DPC. Study findings and constraints: The presence of alopecia in the donors means their immune response may differ from healthy people's.

Library construction involved attaching unique molecular identifiers to individual cDNA molecules, which allowed quantitative, reproducible TCR counting. TCRdb analysed the RACE reads with MiXCR anew, one entry per CDR3 protein. The sample holds about 53,000 distinct CDR3 sequences, 9.9% seen once. The sequenced sample was whole blood, obtained in connection with sensitization to the hapten diphenylcyclopropenone (DPC). The sequence derives from a man aged 40-55 years with alopecia areata. Some clones in this sample may be carry-over from other donors' samples.

Here the CDR3 reads CASSTGTGGDEQYF. DNA for the CDR3: TGTGCCAGTTCCACCGGGACAGGGGGCGACGAGCAGTACTTC. The chain recombines TRBV27 with TRBJ2-7, with 12 bases matching TRBD1. The CDR3 spans 14 residues. Germline CDR1 MNHEY, CDR2 SMNVEV (reference sequence). V lost 9 bases to trimming and J lost 5 bases; unmatched junction nucleotides: 8.